These T cell receptor beta chains were read from a single sample in a study of blood T cell repertoires in COVID-19. TCRdb's copy holds only in-frame clones and misses some; the assay was immunoSEQ multiplex PCR. The table includes a few hundred thousand clones, 80% to 90% detected once. Sample: PBMCs or T cells enriched from blood (not recorded which). These TCRs come from a man aged 25-45 years who had recovered from COVID-19. The CDR3 runs from the conserved cysteine through the conserved F or W. Each record gives: J gene, V gene, clone size, D gene, CDR3 DNA, CDR3 protein. A D gene is named only where the DNA matches it firmly. Only some rows state a clone size, as once, few, many or a class for expanded clones.

j_gene: TRBJ2-5; v_gene: TRBV6-2/TRBV6-3; abundance: .; d_gene: .; CDR3nt: TGTGCCAGCAGTTACTCGCAGGTGGGGACCCAGTACTTC; CDR3aa: CASSYSQVGTQYF
j_gene: TRBJ2-5; v_gene: TRBV20-1; abundance: .; d_gene: TRBD2; CDR3nt: TGCAGTGCTAGTCCGGGACTAGCTTTGGCCGAGACCCAGTACTTC; CDR3aa: CSASPGLALAETQYF
j_gene: TRBJ1-6; v_gene: TRBV7-9; abundance: few; d_gene: .; CDR3nt: TGTGCCAGCAGCTTAGTAGCTGGTTCACCCCTCCACTTT; CDR3aa: CASSLVAGSPLHF
j_gene: TRBJ2-7; v_gene: TRBV3-1/TRBV3-2; abundance: .; d_gene: .; CDR3nt: TGTGCCAGCAGCCCCCGTGGCAGGGAATTCTACGAGCAGTACTTC; CDR3aa: CASSPRGREFYEQYF
j_gene: TRBJ1-6; v_gene: TRBV4-1; abundance: .; d_gene: .; CDR3nt: TGCGCCAGCAGCCAAGGATGGGCGGGTTCACCCCTCCACTTT; CDR3aa: CASSQGWAGSPLHF
j_gene: TRBJ1-2; v_gene: TRBV27; abundance: .; d_gene: TRBD1; CDR3nt: TGTGCCAGCAGTTTAAACGGACAGGGGAACTATGGCTACACCTTC; CDR3aa: CASSLNGQGNYGYTF
j_gene: TRBJ1-5; v_gene: TRBV19; abundance: .; d_gene: TRBD1; CDR3nt: TGTGCCAGTAGTCAGGACAGGGATAGCAATCAGCCCCAGCATTTT; CDR3aa: CASSQDRDSNQPQHF
j_gene: TRBJ1-3; v_gene: TRBV7-2; abundance: .; d_gene: .; CDR3nt: TGTGCCAGCAGCTTAATCGGGGGAGGAAACACCATATATTTT; CDR3aa: CASSLIGGGNTIYF
j_gene: TRBJ1-2; v_gene: TRBV29-1; abundance: .; d_gene: .; CDR3nt: TGCAGCGTGGGCGAACAGGTTAACTATGGCTACACCTTC; CDR3aa: CSVGEQVNYGYTF
j_gene: TRBJ1-2; v_gene: TRBV19; abundance: .; d_gene: .; CDR3nt: TGTGCCAGTACTCCTGAATCGGACTATGGCTACACCTTC; CDR3aa: CASTPESDYGYTF
j_gene: TRBJ1-1; v_gene: TRBV29-1; abundance: .; d_gene: TRBD1; CDR3nt: TGCAGCGTATCACAGGGGGTAAGCACTGAAGCTTTCTTT; CDR3aa: CSVSQGVSTEAFF
j_gene: TRBJ2-1; v_gene: TRBV20-1; abundance: .; d_gene: TRBD2; CDR3nt: TGCAGTGCTAGTCCTGCTAGCGGGGGATTGTACAATGAGCAGTTCTTC; CDR3aa: CSASPASGGLYNEQFF
j_gene: TRBJ2-1; v_gene: TRBV7-9; abundance: .; d_gene: .; CDR3nt: TGTGCCAGCAGCCAGCGGTTGGCATTTGAGCAGTTCTTC; CDR3aa: CASSQRLAFEQFF
j_gene: TRBJ1-1; v_gene: TRBV5-1; abundance: .; d_gene: TRBD1; CDR3nt: TGCGCCAGCAGGCGGGGAGACAGGGGGAACACTGAAGCTTTCTTT; CDR3aa: CASRRGDRGNTEAFF
j_gene: TRBJ1-2; v_gene: TRBV10-3; abundance: .; d_gene: TRBD1; CDR3nt: TGTGCCATCAGTGACAGAGGACAGGGGGATGGCTACACCTTC; CDR3aa: CAISDRGQGDGYTF
j_gene: TRBJ2-4; v_gene: TRBV28; abundance: .; d_gene: .; CDR3nt: TGTGCCAGCAGTGAGATAAACATTCAGTACTTC; CDR3aa: CASSEINIQYF
j_gene: TRBJ2-6; v_gene: TRBV5-1; abundance: .; d_gene: .; CDR3nt: TGCGCCAGCTCCACAGGGGCCAACGTCCTGACTTTC; CDR3aa: CASSTGANVLTF
j_gene: TRBJ2-7; v_gene: TRBV7-2; abundance: .; d_gene: .; CDR3nt: TGTGCCAGCAGCTTAGTTGGTGGGGGGGCTACCTCTTTGGAGCAGTACTTC; CDR3aa: CASSLVGGGATSLEQYF
j_gene: TRBJ1-1; v_gene: TRBV27; abundance: .; d_gene: TRBD1; CDR3nt: TGTGCCAGCAGTCCCTGGACAGGGAACCTGAACACTGAAGCTTTCTTT; CDR3aa: CASSPWTGNLNTEAFF
j_gene: TRBJ2-7; v_gene: TRBV27; abundance: .; d_gene: .; CDR3nt: TGTGCCAGCAGTTTATCCCCCTACAGGGCGAGCTCCTACGAGCAGTACTTC; CDR3aa: CASSLSPYRASSYEQYF
j_gene: TRBJ2-1; v_gene: TRBV21-1; abundance: .; d_gene: .; CDR3nt: TGTGCCAGCAGCACGAACTTATCGGGAGCAGTCGTGTATAGCTCCTACAATGAGCAGTTCTTC; CDR3aa: CASSTNLSGAVVYSSYNEQFF
j_gene: TRBJ1-6; v_gene: TRBV11-1; abundance: .; d_gene: TRBD1; CDR3nt: TGTGCCAGCACCCGGGACAGGGCTTCACCCCTCCACTTT; CDR3aa: CASTRDRASPLHF
j_gene: TRBJ2-5; v_gene: TRBV9; abundance: .; d_gene: TRBD1; CDR3nt: TGTGCCAGCAGCGGAGGACAGGGGGCTCGGGAGACCCAGTACTTC; CDR3aa: CASSGGQGARETQYF
j_gene: TRBJ2-1; v_gene: TRBV7-9; abundance: once; d_gene: TRBD2; CDR3nt: TGTGCCAGCAGCCGGACTAGCGGGGGAGGTGAGCAGTTCTTC; CDR3aa: CASSRTSGGGEQFF
j_gene: TRBJ1-2; v_gene: TRBV10-3; abundance: .; d_gene: TRBD1; CDR3nt: TGTGCCATCAGTGAGTCCGGGACAGTTTATGGCTACACCTTC; CDR3aa: CAISESGTVYGYTF
j_gene: TRBJ2-7; v_gene: TRBV5-4; abundance: .; d_gene: .; CDR3nt: TGTGCCAGCAGCTTGGACAGATACTACGAGCAGTACTTC; CDR3aa: CASSLDRYYEQYF